One TCR beta chain is described in this entry. The ends lost 6 bases at V and 0 bases at J; junction bases unmatched: 6. Germline-derived CDR1 and CDR2 are SEHNR and FQNEAQ (reference sequence). CDR3 size: 17 residues. This sample is part of a study of blood T cell repertoires in COVID-19. In the study overall: Some COVID-19 samples were acute and others convalescent; all came from the United States, Italy and Spain.

Participants were aged about 18 to 95 years, lived in over 20 US areas, and enrolled virtually. Researchers sorted participants into cohorts using their self-reported clinical history. Generated by immunoSEQ multiplex PCR, the TCRdb table keeps only in-frame clones and is missing some. Found here are approximately 290,000 clones, 80% to 95% of them singletons; the top ten hold approximately 1.2%. This sequence joins TRBV7-9 and TRBJ2-1; 12 nucleotides match TRBD2. The sequence derives from a woman aged 25 to 39 who had recovered from COVID-19. Sequencing was done on a sample of PBMCs or T cells enriched from blood (not recorded which). DNA of the CDR3: TGTGCCAGCAGTCGGACTAGCGGGATGAGCTCCTACAATGAGCAGTTCTTC. Its translation is CASSRTSGMSSYNEQFF.